These 3 T cell receptor beta chains share one sample of origin, sequenced in a study of spatial heterogeneity in lung cancer. Noted time point: blood at routine non-recurrence follow-up after resection. TCRdb recomputed calls from the 5' RACE reads with MiXCR, one row per CDR3 protein. Among 40,000 to 50,000 distinct CDR3 sequences, over 9.5% were seen once, and the ten largest hold about 15%. The sample consisted of PBMCs, taken at follow-up. These receptors were taken from a female donor with early-stage non-small cell lung cancer.

This clonotype occurred many times. The chain has TRBV6-2 or TRBV6-3 and TRBJ1-2; 10 positions agree with TRBD1. The germline CDR1 and CDR2 sequences are MNHEY and SVGEGT. V trimming: 6 bases; J trimming: 0 bases; junction bases outside the gene matches: 7. The CDR3 loop spans 16 amino acids. CDR3 residues: CASRKGQGETNYGYTF. CDR3 DNA: TGTGCCAGCAGGAAAGGACAGGGGGAAACTAACTATGGCTACACCTTC.

This clonotype occurred a few times. This rearrangement joins TRBV15 to TRBJ2-5, with TRBD2 matching 14 bases. The CDR3 loop spans 18 amino acids. Germline loops: CDR1 LNHNV, CDR2 YYDKDF (reference sequence). With 0 bases clipped from V and 1 base from J, the junction kept 4 bases outside the gene matches. CDR3 residues: CATSRDWGTSGGQETQYF. Here the CDR3 DNA reads TGTGCCACCAGCAGAGATTGGGGGACTAGCGGGGGCCAAGAGACCCAGTACTTC.

In this sample, this clonotype turned up many times. The V and J genes are TRBV7-9 and TRBJ2-7; TRBD1 aligns across 7 bases. This CDR3 has 14 residues. Germline V gives CDR1 SEHNR, CDR2 FQNEAQ (reference sequence). Trimming took 2 bases from V and 6 from J; bases not matched to a gene: 7. In DNA, the CDR3 is TGTGCCAGCAGCTTAACACAGGGGTTTGTCGAGCAGTACTTC. It is translated as CASSLTQGFVEQYF.